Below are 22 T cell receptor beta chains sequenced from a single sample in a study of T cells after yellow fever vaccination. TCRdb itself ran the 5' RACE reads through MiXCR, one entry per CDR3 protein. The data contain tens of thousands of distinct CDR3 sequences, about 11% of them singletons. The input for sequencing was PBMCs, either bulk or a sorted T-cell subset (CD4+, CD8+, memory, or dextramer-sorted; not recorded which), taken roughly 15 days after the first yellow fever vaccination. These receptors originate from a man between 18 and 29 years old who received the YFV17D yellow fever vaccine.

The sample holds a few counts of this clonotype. The CDR3 sequence is CASRKRGGGVNEQFF. Written as DNA, the CDR3 is TGTGCCAGCAGGAAGCGGGGGGGCGGGGTCAATGAGCAGTTCTTC. J is TRBJ2-1 and V is TRBV5-4; TRBD2 aligns across 10 bases. CDR1 is SGHNT and CDR2 is YYREEE in the germline V gene (reference sequence). V was clipped by 5 bases and J by 6 bases; unmatched bases: 8. This CDR3 spans 15 amino acids.

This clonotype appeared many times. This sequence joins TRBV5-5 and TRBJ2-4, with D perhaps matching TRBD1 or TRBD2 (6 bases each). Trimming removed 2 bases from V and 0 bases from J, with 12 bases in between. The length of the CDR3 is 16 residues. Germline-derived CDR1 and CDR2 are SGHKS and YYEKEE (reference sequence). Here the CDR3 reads CASSFIGGLAKNIQYF. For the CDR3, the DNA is TGTGCCAGCAGCTTTATAGGGGGGTTAGCCAAAAACATTCAGTACTTC.

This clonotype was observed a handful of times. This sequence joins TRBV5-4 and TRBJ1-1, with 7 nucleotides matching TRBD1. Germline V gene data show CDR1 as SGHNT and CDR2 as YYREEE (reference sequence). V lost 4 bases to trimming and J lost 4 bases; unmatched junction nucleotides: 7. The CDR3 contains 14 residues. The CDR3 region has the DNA TGTGCCAGCAGCGTGACAGGGTTGGGCACTGAAGCTTTCTTT. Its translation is CASSVTGLGTEAFF.

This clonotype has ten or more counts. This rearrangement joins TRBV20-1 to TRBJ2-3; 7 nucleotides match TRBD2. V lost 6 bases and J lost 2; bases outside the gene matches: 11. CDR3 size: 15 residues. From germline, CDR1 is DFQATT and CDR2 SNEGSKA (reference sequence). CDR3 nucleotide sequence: TGCAGTGCCGGGAGGCAGGCCATACCCACAGATACGCAGTATTTT. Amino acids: CSAGRQAIPTDTQYF.

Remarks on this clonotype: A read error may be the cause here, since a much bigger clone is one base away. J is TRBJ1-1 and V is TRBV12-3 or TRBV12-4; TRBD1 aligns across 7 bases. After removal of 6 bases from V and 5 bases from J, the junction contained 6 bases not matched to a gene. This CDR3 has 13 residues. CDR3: CASRGQWTTEAFF. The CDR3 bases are TGTGCCAGCAGGGGACAGTGGACAACTGAAGCTTTCTTT.

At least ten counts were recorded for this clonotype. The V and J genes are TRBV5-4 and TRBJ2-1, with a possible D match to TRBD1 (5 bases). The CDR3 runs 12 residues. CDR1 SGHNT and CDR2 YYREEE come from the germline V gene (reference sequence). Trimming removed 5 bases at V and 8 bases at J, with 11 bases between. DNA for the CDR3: TGTGCCAGCAGGGCCGAAGGGGATGAGCAGTTCTTC. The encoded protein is CASRAEGDEQFF.

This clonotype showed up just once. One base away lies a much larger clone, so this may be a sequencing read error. Here the CDR3 reads CASNPGQRWGHFRNEQFF. The CDR3 coding sequence is TGTGCCAGCAACCCCGGCCAGCGGTGGGGCCATTTCCGAAATGAGCAGTTCTTC. The rearrangement links TRBV11-1 to TRBJ2-1; either TRBD1 or TRBD2 may fit D (5 bases each). V was clipped by 7 bases and J by 7 bases, with 29 bases between them. This CDR3 has 18 residues. The germline gives CDR1 SGHAT, CDR2 FQDESV (reference sequence).

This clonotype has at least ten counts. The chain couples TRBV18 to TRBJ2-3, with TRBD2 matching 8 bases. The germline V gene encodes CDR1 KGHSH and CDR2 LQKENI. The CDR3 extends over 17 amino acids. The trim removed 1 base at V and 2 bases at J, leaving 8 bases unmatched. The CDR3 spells CASSPLRAGDYTDTQYF. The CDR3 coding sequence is TGTGCCAGCTCACCACTGCGAGCGGGGGATTACACAGATACGCAGTATTTT. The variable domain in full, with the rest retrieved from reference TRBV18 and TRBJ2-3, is NAGVMQNPRHLVRRRGQEARLRCSPMKGHSHVYWYRQLPEEGLKFMVYLQKENIIDESGMPKERFSAEFPKEGPSILRIQQVVRGDSAAYFCASSPLRAGDYTDTQYFGPGTRLTVL.

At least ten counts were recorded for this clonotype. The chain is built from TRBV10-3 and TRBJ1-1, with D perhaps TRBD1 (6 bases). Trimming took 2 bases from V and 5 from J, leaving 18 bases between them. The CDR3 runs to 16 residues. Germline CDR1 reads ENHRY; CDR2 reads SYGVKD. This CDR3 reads CAISENQQGPSTEAFF. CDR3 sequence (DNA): TGTGCCATCAGTGAGAATCAACAGGGCCCTTCAACTGAAGCTTTCTTT.

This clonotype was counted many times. The CDR3 nucleotides read TGTGCCAGCAGCTCCGTTAGCGGGGGGGGTCGTGAGTATTTT. Translated, it gives CASSSVSGGGREYF. The chain has TRBV7-2 and TRBJ2-3; TRBD2 aligns across 11 bases. CDR3 length: 14 amino acids. Looked up from germline, CDR1 is SGHTA and CDR2 is FQGNSA. The V segment lost 4 bases and the J segment 13 bases; nucleotides outside the gene matches: 10.

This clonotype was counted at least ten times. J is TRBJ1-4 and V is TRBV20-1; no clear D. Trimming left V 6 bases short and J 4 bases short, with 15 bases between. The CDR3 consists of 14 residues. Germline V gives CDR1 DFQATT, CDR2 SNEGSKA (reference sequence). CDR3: CSAFPPGDNEKLFF. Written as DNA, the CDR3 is TGCAGTGCCTTTCCTCCCGGGGATAATGAAAAACTGTTTTTT.

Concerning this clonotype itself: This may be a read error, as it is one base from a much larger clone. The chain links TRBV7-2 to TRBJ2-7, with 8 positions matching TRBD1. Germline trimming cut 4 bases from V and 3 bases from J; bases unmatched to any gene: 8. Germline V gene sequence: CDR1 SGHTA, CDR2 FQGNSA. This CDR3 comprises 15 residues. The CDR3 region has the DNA TGTGCCAGCAGCTACCTGGCGACAGGGGTCTACGAGCAGTACTTC. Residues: CASSYLATGVYEQYF.

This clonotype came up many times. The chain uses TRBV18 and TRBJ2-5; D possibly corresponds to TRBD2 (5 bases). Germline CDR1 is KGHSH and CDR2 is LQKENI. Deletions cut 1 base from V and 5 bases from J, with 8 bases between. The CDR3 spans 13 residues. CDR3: CASSPRPGETQYF. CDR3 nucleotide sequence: TGTGCCAGCTCACCACGCCCGGGGGAGACCCAGTACTTC.

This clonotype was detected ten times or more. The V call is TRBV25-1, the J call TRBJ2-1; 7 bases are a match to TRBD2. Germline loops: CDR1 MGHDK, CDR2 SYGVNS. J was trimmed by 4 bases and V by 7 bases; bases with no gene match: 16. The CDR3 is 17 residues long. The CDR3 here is CASTVGQWGGGYNEQFF. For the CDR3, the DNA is TGTGCCAGCACTGTCGGTCAATGGGGCGGGGGTTACAATGAGCAGTTCTTC.

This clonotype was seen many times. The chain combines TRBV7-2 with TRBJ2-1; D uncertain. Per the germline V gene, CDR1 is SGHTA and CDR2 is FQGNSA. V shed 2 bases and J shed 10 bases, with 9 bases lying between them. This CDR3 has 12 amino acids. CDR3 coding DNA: TGTGCCAGCAGCTTAATAGTCGGGGAGCAGTTCTTC. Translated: CASSLIVGEQFF.

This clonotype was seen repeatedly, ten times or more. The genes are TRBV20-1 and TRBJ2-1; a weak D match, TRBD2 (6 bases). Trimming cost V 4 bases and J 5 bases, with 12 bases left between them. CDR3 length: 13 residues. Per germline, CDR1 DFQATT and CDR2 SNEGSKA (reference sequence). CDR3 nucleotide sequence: TGCAGTGCTACTAGTAGCGGAAACAATGAGCAGTTCTTC. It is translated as CSATSSGNNEQFF.

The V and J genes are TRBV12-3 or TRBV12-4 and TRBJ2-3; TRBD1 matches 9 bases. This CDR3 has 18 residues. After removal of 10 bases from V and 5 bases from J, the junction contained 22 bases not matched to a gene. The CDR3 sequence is CATCKDRTGTGPLDTQYF. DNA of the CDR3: TGTGCCACCTGCAAAGATAGAACTGGGACAGGGCCACTAGATACGCAGTATTTT.

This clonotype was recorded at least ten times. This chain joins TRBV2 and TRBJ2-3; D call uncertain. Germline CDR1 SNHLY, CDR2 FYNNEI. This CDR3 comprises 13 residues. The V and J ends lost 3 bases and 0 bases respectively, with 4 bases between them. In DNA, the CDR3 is TGTGCCAGCAGTGAGGTCAGCACAGATACGCAGTATTTT. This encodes CASSEVSTDTQYF.

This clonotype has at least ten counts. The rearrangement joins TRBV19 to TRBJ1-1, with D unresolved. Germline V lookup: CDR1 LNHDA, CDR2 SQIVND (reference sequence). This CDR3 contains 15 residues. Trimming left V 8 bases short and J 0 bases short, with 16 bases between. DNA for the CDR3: TGTGCCAGTCAAGGTTGGATTCCTATGAACACTGAAGCTTTCTTT. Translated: CASQGWIPMNTEAFF.

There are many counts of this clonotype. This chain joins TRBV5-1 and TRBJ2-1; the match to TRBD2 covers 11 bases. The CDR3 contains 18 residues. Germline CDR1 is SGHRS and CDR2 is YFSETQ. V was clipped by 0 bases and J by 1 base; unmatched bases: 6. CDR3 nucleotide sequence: TGCGCCAGCAGCTTGGACCCGCCTAGCGGGGGGTCCTACAATGAGCAGTTCTTC. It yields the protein CASSLDPPSGGSYNEQFF. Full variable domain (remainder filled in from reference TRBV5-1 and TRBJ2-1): KAGVTQTPRYLIKTRGQQVTLSCSPISGHRSVSWYQQTPGQGLQFLFEYFSETQRNKGNFPGRFSGRQFSNSRSEMNVSTLELGDSALYLCASSLDPPSGGSYNEQFFGPGTRLTVL.

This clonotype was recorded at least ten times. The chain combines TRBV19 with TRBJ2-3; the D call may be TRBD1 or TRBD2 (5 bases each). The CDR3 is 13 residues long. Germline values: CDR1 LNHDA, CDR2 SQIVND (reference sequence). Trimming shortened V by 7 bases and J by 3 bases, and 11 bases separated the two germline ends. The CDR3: CASKWDATDTQYF. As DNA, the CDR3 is TGTGCCAGTAAATGGGACGCGACAGATACGCAGTATTTT.

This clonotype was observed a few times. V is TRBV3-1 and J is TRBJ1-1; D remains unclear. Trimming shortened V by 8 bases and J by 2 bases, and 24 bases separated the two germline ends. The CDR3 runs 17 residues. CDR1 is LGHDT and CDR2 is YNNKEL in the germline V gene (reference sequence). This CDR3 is CASCPRLFGQTNTEAFF. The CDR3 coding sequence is TGTGCCAGCTGCCCCAGACTGTTTGGGCAGACTAACACTGAAGCTTTCTTT.